These T cell receptor beta chains were read from a single sample in a study of T cell responses to AZD1222 COVID-19 vaccine. The method was immunoSEQ multiplex PCR; TCRdb's version includes in-frame clones alone and lacks a portion of them. The table has 120,000 or so clones, approximately 90% seen once. The source was peripheral blood, collected 28 days after the second AZD1222 dose. These TCRs come from an adult who received the AZD1222 COVID-19 vaccine. Each CDR3 is given with its conserved first and last residue. D genes are given only for firm matches. Expanded clones are given a class, and other clones once, few, many or no size at all.

v_call	j_call	clone_size	d_call	cdr3_nt	cdr3_aa
TRBV6-5	TRBJ2-1	.	TRBD1	TGTGCCAGCGGAAGACAGGGCTACAATGAGCAGTTCTTC	CASGRQGYNEQFF
TRBV9	TRBJ2-7	.	TRBD1	TGTGCCAGCAGCTTAGACAGGGGGGGCTACGAGCAGTACTTC	CASSLDRGGYEQYF
TRBV29-1	TRBJ1-2	.	.	TGCAGCGTGGGGACACCCACTTCCTCCCATGGCTACACCTTC	CSVGTPTSSHGYTF
TRBV11-1	TRBJ2-7	few	TRBD1	TGTGCCAGCAGCTCCCGTTGGACAGGGAGCTCCTACGAGCAGTACTTC	CASSSRWTGSSYEQYF
TRBV7-8	TRBJ2-1	.	.	TGTGCCAGCAGCTTAGTGGCTGTCTCCTACAATGAGCAGTTCTTC	CASSLVAVSYNEQFF
TRBV5-1	TRBJ1-1	.	.	TGCGCCAGCAGCTTAGCGGGGATGAACACTGAAGCTTTCTTT	CASSLAGMNTEAFF
TRBV19	TRBJ1-1	.	TRBD1	TGTGCCAGTAGTCAGGGGGCGGTCACTGAAGCTTTCTTT	CASSQGAVTEAFF
TRBV5-4	TRBJ1-2	.	.	TGTGCCAGCAGCTTGGAGCTGGGGGAGTATGGCTACACCTTC	CASSLELGEYGYTF
TRBV28	TRBJ2-3	.	.	TGTGCCAGCATGAAGGCGGGAAGCACAGATACGCAGTATTTT	CASMKAGSTDTQYF
TRBV28	TRBJ2-7	.	TRBD1	TGTGCCAGCAGTTCCCCCGGGACAGGCACCTACGAGCAGTACTTC	CASSSPGTGTYEQYF
TRBV18	TRBJ2-1	.	.	TGTGCCAGCTCACCGAGGGATCGGACAGACAATGAGCAGTTCTTC	CASSPRDRTDNEQFF
TRBV3-1/TRBV3-2	TRBJ2-1	once	TRBD1	TGTGCCAGCAGCCCCGGACAGGGGGTCCACAATGAGCAGTTCTTC	CASSPGQGVHNEQFF
TRBV4-1	TRBJ2-7	few	TRBD2	TGCGCCAGCAGCCAAGATCCGGGGGGGGACCTGGCCTTC	CASSQDPGGDLAF
TRBV9	TRBJ2-5	.	.	TGTGCCAGCAGCCCTCCAGGCGGGATAGGGACCCAGTACTTC	CASSPPGGIGTQYF
TRBV11-2	TRBJ1-1	.	.	TGTGCCAGCAGCTTAGTCTCATGGGGGGCCGCTGAAGCTTTCTTT	CASSLVSWGAAEAFF
TRBV5-1	TRBJ2-7	.	TRBD1	TGCGCCAGCACCCAAAGCCGGGACAGGGGGTTTGGGGAGCAGTACTTC	CASTQSRDRGFGEQYF
TRBV2	TRBJ2-7	.	.	TGTGCCAGCAACCCCTACGAGCAGTACTTC	CASNPYEQYF
TRBV18	TRBJ2-3	once	.	TGTGCCAGCTCACCACCGTTATATGGAATGGGTACAGATACGCAGTATTTT	CASSPPLYGMGTDTQYF
TRBV3-1/TRBV3-2	TRBJ1-2	.	.	TGTGCCAGCAGCCCCAGGGACGGCGGTTATGGCTACACCTTC	CASSPRDGGYGYTF
TRBV4-1	TRBJ1-1	.	.	TGCGCCAGCAGCGATCCCGGGACTCACACTGAAGCTTTCTTT	CASSDPGTHTEAFF
TRBV6-5	TRBJ1-1	once	TRBD1	TGTGCCAGCAGACCTACAGGGGGGAGAGCTTTCTTT	CASRPTGGRAFF
TRBV6-4	TRBJ2-3	.	.	TGTGCCAGCAGTGACTCTGGTAGCGCAAGCACAGATACGCAGTATTTT	CASSDSGSASTDTQYF
TRBV5-1	TRBJ2-6	few	.	TGCGCCAGCAGCCCTGCGGCGGGGGCAGCTGGGGCCAACGTCCTGACTTTC	CASSPAAGAAGANVLTF
TRBV12-3/TRBV12-4	TRBJ1-1	.	.	TGTGCCAGCAGCTCCAGGGGTGAAGCTTTCTTT	CASSSRGEAFF
TRBV4-1	TRBJ2-7	.	.	TGCGCCAGCAGCCCCCTTGGGAGGTCCGAGCAGTACTTC	CASSPLGRSEQYF
TRBV19	TRBJ1-2	.	.	TGTGCCAGTAGTATCGGCTATGGCTACACCTTC	CASSIGYGYTF
TRBV5-1	TRBJ2-3	.	TRBD2	TGCGCCAGCAGGCCCAGCGGGAGCGCAGATACGCAGTATTTT	CASRPSGSADTQYF
TRBV12-3/TRBV12-4	TRBJ2-7	.	.	TGTGCCAGCAGAGGGGTTGTTTACGAGCAGTACTTC	CASRGVVYEQYF
TRBV11-3	TRBJ1-4	.	.	TGTGCCAGCAGCATAAACACCGCCTCTAATGAAAAACTGTTTTTT	CASSINTASNEKLFF